Presented here are 22 T cell receptor beta chains from one specimen sequenced in a study of T-cell memory formation after mild COVID-19. MiXCR, run by TCRdb on the 5' RACE reads, gives a single entry per CDR3 protein. The sample carries under 300,000 distinct CDR3 sequences, approximately 16% recorded once. Sequencing input: PBMCs or a T cell subset sorted from them (not recorded which). All receptors derive from a man aged 18 to 30 who had mild COVID-19 (a few samples of this study predate the infection). Cell type and time point are not known.

This clonotype has just a few counts. The V and J genes are TRBV2 and TRBJ2-3; 8 nucleotides match TRBD2. The junction had 7 bases not matched to a gene; V was cut back by 6 bases and J by 2 bases. The CDR3 spans 15 residues. Germline-derived CDR1 and CDR2 are SNHLY and FYNNEI. CDR3 sequence (DNA): TGTGCCAGCAGCGCCGGGACTAGAGCCACAGATACGCAGTATTTT. The encoded protein is CASSAGTRATDTQYF.

This sequence joins TRBV20-1 and TRBJ2-7; 10 bases fit TRBD1. The trim removed 6 bases at V and 2 bases at J, leaving 10 bases unmatched. Germline values: CDR1 DFQATT, CDR2 SNEGSKA (reference sequence). This CDR3 region has 15 residues. The DNA of the CDR3 is TGCAGTGCAACCCGCCCGGGACAGGGGACCTACGAGCAGTACTTC. Residues: CSATRPGQGTYEQYF.

This clonotype was recorded a few times. The V call is TRBV14, the J call TRBJ1-2; 8 bases fit TRBD1. The CDR3 sequence is 14 residues long. CDR1 and CDR2 (germline): SGHDN, FVKESK. The trim removed 6 bases at V and 3 bases at J, leaving 6 bases unmatched. The CDR3 sequence is CASSRDRGDYGYTF. CDR3 DNA: TGTGCCAGCAGTCGAGACAGGGGAGACTATGGCTACACCTTC.

The chain recombines TRBV20-1 with TRBJ2-7; D is perhaps TRBD2 (5 bases). The germline CDR1 and CDR2 sequences are DFQATT and SNEGSKA (reference sequence). The CDR3 consists of 13 residues. Deletions cut 6 bases from V and 6 bases from J, with 18 bases between. The CDR3 is CSAPARGWAEQYF. The DNA for the CDR3 is TGCAGTGCCCCGGCACGCGGGTGGGCCGAGCAGTACTTC.

The genes are TRBV20-1 and TRBJ1-1; TRBD1 is a possible D gene (6 bases). The CDR3 loop spans 13 amino acids. Trimming took 6 bases from V and 2 from J, leaving 13 bases between them. Germline V gene sequence: CDR1 DFQATT, CDR2 SNEGSKA (reference sequence). Here the CDR3 reads CSAVGQPNTEAFF. CDR3 DNA: TGCAGTGCGGTGGGACAACCTAACACTGAAGCTTTCTTT.

J is TRBJ2-1 and V is TRBV5-1, with D perhaps matching TRBD1 or TRBD2 (6 bases each). CDR3 size: 15 residues. V lost 4 bases and J lost 8, with 19 bases in between. Germline V gene data show CDR1 as SGHRS and CDR2 as YFSETQ. The CDR3 spells CASSPIGGIEDEQFF. Written as DNA, the CDR3 is TGCGCCAGCAGCCCCATCGGGGGCATTGAAGATGAGCAGTTCTTC.

The V gene is TRBV28, the J gene TRBJ1-5; D is possibly TRBD1 (6 bases). V was shortened by 5 bases and J by 6 bases, with 17 bases between the two germline ends. This CDR3 contains 15 residues. Germline CDR1 and CDR2: MDHEN and SYDVKM. The CDR3 nucleotides are TGTGCCAGCAGTACAAACCGGGACACCGGTCAGCCCCAGCATTTT. It yields the protein CASSTNRDTGQPQHF. The entire variable domain, with the rest obtained from reference TRBV28 and TRBJ1-5, is as follows: DVKVTQSSRYLVKRTGEKVFLECVQDMDHENMFWYRQDPGLGLRLIYFSYDVKMKEKGDIPEGYSVSREKKERFSLILESASTNQTSMYLCASSTNRDTGQPQHFGDGTRLSIL.

This clonotype came up a few times. V and J are TRBV20-1 and TRBJ1-1; no clear D gene. The CDR3 totals 13 residues. The V gene's germline CDR1 is DFQATT and CDR2 SNEGSKA (reference sequence). Deletions cut 5 bases from V and 6 bases from J, with 16 bases between. The CDR3 loop reads CSAPPAGYAEAFF. Here the CDR3 DNA reads TGCAGTGCTCCACCTGCGGGGTACGCTGAAGCTTTCTTT.

The chain uses TRBV7-3 and TRBJ2-6; unclear D gene. Germline V CDR1 and CDR2: SGHTA, FQGTGA. The CDR3 has 15 residues. Trimming stripped 5 bases from V and 0 bases from J, with 8 bases between. CDR3 in DNA: TGTGCCAGCAGCATACAGAGCTCTGGGGCCAACGTCCTGACTTTC. Its protein product is CASSIQSSGANVLTF.

The chain has TRBV27 and TRBJ2-1, with 8 bases fitting TRBD1. CDR1 and CDR2 (germline): MNHEY, SMNVEV (reference sequence). With 4 bases clipped from V and 4 bases from J, the junction kept 3 bases outside the gene matches. This CDR3 is built from 14 residues. In DNA form, the CDR3 reads TGTGCCAGCAGTTGGGACAGGAGATACAATGAGCAGTTCTTC. Protein sequence: CASSWDRRYNEQFF.

This clonotype occurred a few times. This chain joins TRBV29-1 and TRBJ1-5; 11 bases match TRBD1. Trimming at V came to 7 bases and at J to 4 bases, leaving 9 bases not matched to a gene. The CDR3 length is 15 residues. CDR1 and CDR2 (germline): SQVTM, ANQGSEA. CDR3 region: CSAAQGQGGNQPQHF. CDR3 nucleotide sequence: TGCAGCGCTGCCCAGGGACAGGGGGGGAATCAGCCCCAGCATTTT.

The chain is built from TRBV6-2 or TRBV6-3 and TRBJ2-1; 9 bases are a match to TRBD1. J lost 13 bases, V lost 4 bases, and 5 bases had no gene match. CDR3 length: 12 residues. Germline lookup yields CDR1 MNHEY and CDR2 SVGEGT. This CDR3 reads CASSSLTGGQFF. The DNA for the CDR3 is TGTGCCAGCAGTTCACTGACAGGGGGACAGTTCTTC.

In this sample, this clonotype turned up a few times. The chain links TRBV5-1 to TRBJ2-5, with TRBD2 as a possible D gene (6 bases). CDR3 length: 18 amino acids. Trimming removed 4 bases from V and 4 bases from J, with 26 bases in between. Germline V gene data show CDR1 as SGHRS and CDR2 as YFSETQ. The CDR3 here is CASSPGVSWGLTGETQYF. In DNA form, the CDR3 reads TGCGCCAGCAGCCCGGGGGTTTCGTGGGGCCTCACCGGAGAGACCCAGTACTTC.

The gene calls are TRBV7-3 and TRBJ2-3, with D tentatively TRBD2 (5 bases). The CDR3 sequence is 13 residues long. Germline V gene sequence: CDR1 SGHTA, CDR2 FQGTGA. The V and J ends lost 8 bases and 6 bases respectively, with 15 bases between them. The DNA for the CDR3 is TGTGCCAGCGGGAGCGCGGTGACGGATACGCAGTATTTT. Residues: CASGSAVTDTQYF.

The sample holds a few counts of this clonotype. The chain couples TRBV5-1 to TRBJ1-6; D is ambiguous. V lost 0 bases to trimming and J lost 7 bases, with 8 bases between them. The germline CDR1 and CDR2 sequences are SGHRS and YFSETQ. The CDR3 contains 14 residues. The CDR3 DNA reads TGCGCCAGCAGCTTGGTCGGTGGAAATTCACCCCTCCACTTT. Protein: CASSLVGGNSPLHF. The complete variable domain, with remaining parts taken from reference TRBV5-1 and TRBJ1-6, reads KAGVTQTPRYLIKTRGQQVTLSCSPISGHRSVSWYQQTPGQGLQFLFEYFSETQRNKGNFPGRFSGRQFSNSRSEMNVSTLELGDSALYLCASSLVGGNSPLHFGNGTRLTVT.

This chain uses TRBV11-2 with TRBJ1-6, with D perhaps matching TRBD1 (5 bases). Germline CDR1 reads SGHAT; CDR2 reads FQNNGV. The CDR3 consists of 15 residues. V dropped 5 bases and J dropped 8 bases, with 16 bases sitting between them. The CDR3 loop is CASSLSAAGDSPLHF. In nucleotides, the CDR3 is TGTGCCAGCAGCCTATCAGCGGCGGGGGATTCACCCCTCCACTTT.

Only a few counts were recorded for this clonotype. This rearrangement joins TRBV3-1 to TRBJ2-7; TRBD2 aligns across 14 bases. Trimming took 7 bases from V and 3 from J; bases not matched to a gene: 8. This CDR3 comprises 16 residues. Germline V lookup: CDR1 LGHDT, CDR2 YNNKEL (reference sequence). The CDR3 bases are TGTGCCAGCAACAAACAGGGACTAGCGGGGGTCTACGAGCAGTACTTC. Translation gives CASNKQGLAGVYEQYF.

V is TRBV20-1 and J is TRBJ1-4, with D possibly matching TRBD1 (5 bases). Trimming took 5 bases from V and 7 from J, leaving 14 bases between them. Germline assignment: CDR1 DFQATT and CDR2 SNEGSKA (reference sequence). This CDR3 comprises 13 residues. The CDR3 is CSAGQPGAEKLFF. The CDR3 DNA follows: TGCAGTGCTGGGCAACCCGGGGCTGAAAAACTGTTTTTT.

In this sample, this clonotype turned up a few times. The chain is built from TRBV6-5 and TRBJ1-1; 8 bases line up with TRBD1. CDR1 is MNHEY, CDR2 SVGAGI, per germline. The length of the CDR3 is 14 residues. Losses at the gene ends were 6 bases for V and 0 bases for J; bases not matched to a gene: 3. The CDR3: CASRRQGLNTEAFF. The CDR3 region has the DNA TGTGCCAGCAGACGACAGGGGCTGAACACTGAAGCTTTCTTT.

The V and J genes are TRBV7-6 and TRBJ2-3, with D maybe TRBD1 (6 bases). Germline-derived CDR1 and CDR2 are SGHVS and FNYEAQ. The V end was cut by 4 bases, the J end by 0 bases, with 14 bases between. This CDR3 region has 16 residues. The CDR3 region is CASSYARQVSTDTQYF. The CDR3 DNA reads TGTGCCAGCAGCTACGCAAGACAGGTTAGCACAGATACGCAGTATTTT.

This clonotype was seen a handful of times. The chain joins TRBV24-1 to TRBJ2-1; weak D call: TRBD2 (6 bases). V lost 9 bases, J lost 7 bases, and 15 bases lay in between. The CDR3 is 13 amino acids. Per germline, CDR1 KGHDR and CDR2 SFDVKD. Here the CDR3 DNA reads TGTGCCACCGTGGACTACCAGCGGAATGAGCAGTTCTTC. The encoded protein is CATVDYQRNEQFF.

In DNA, the CDR3 is TGTGCCAGCAGTTACCAAACCGGGACTAGCGGGCAAGAGACCCAGTACTTC. Its translation is CASSYQTGTSGQETQYF. This chain joins TRBV6-2 or TRBV6-3 and TRBJ2-5, with 12 nucleotides matching TRBD2. Germline V gene lookup returns CDR1 MNHEY and CDR2 SVGEGT. The CDR3 loop spans 17 amino acids. The ends lost 2 bases at V and 2 bases at J; junction bases unmatched: 6.